This is a list of T cell receptor beta chains from one sample in a study of OX40 agonist ivuxolimab in advanced cancers. This table comes from immunoSEQ multiplex PCR, and its TCRdb copy is limited to in-frame clones, with some not included. The data show 75,000 to 80,000 clones, around four fifths seen once. The sequences come from CD4+ or CD8+ T cells sorted from blood, collected in a trial of the OX40 agonist ivuxolimab. The receptor source for this set is an adult with an advanced solid tumor such as melanoma, head and neck, liver or kidney cancer. The CDR3 runs from the conserved cysteine through the conserved F or W. Each record gives: clone size, J gene, D gene, CDR3 length, V gene, CDR3 protein, CDR3 DNA. D genes are given only for firm matches. Only part of the rows carry a size: once, few, many, or a class if the clone is expanded.

clone_size: -
j_call: TRBJ2-3
d_call: -
cdr3_length: 15
v_call: TRBV9
cdr3_aa: CASSLRQSGTDTQYF
cdr3_nt: TGTGCCAGCAGCCTCCGCCAGTCTGGTACAGATACGCAGTATTTT

clone_size: -
j_call: TRBJ2-7
d_call: TRBD1
cdr3_length: 15
v_call: TRBV6-6
cdr3_aa: CASSYGQGAPVKQYF
cdr3_nt: TGTGCCAGCAGTTACGGACAGGGGGCGCCTGTGAAGCAGTACTTC

clone_size: -
j_call: TRBJ1-2
d_call: -
cdr3_length: 15
v_call: TRBV5-1
cdr3_aa: CASSWGDFSDYGYTF
cdr3_nt: TGCGCCAGCAGCTGGGGGGACTTCTCGGACTATGGCTACACCTTC

clone_size: -
j_call: TRBJ2-7
d_call: -
cdr3_length: 13
v_call: TRBV28
cdr3_aa: CASSLGETGEQYF
cdr3_nt: TGTGCCAGCAGCCTGGGGGAAACGGGCGAGCAGTACTTC

clone_size: -
j_call: TRBJ2-1
d_call: TRBD2
cdr3_length: 14
v_call: TRBV19
cdr3_aa: CATTSGGAVNEQFF
cdr3_nt: TGTGCCACTACTAGCGGGGGGGCCGTCAATGAGCAGTTCTTC

clone_size: -
j_call: TRBJ1-3
d_call: -
cdr3_length: 15
v_call: TRBV19
cdr3_aa: CASSFGQFSGNTIYF
cdr3_nt: TGTGCCAGTAGTTTCGGGCAATTCTCTGGAAACACCATATATTTT

clone_size: -
j_call: TRBJ2-7
d_call: TRBD1
cdr3_length: 15
v_call: TRBV5-1
cdr3_aa: CASSPAGTGSYEQYF
cdr3_nt: TGCGCCAGCAGCCCGGCTGGGACAGGGAGCTACGAGCAGTACTTC

clone_size: -
j_call: TRBJ1-3
d_call: -
cdr3_length: 16
v_call: TRBV6-6
cdr3_aa: CASSYVGGASGNTIYF
cdr3_nt: TGTGCCAGCAGTTACGTGGGGGGGGCTAGTGGAAACACCATATATTTT

clone_size: -
j_call: TRBJ1-1
d_call: -
cdr3_length: 12
v_call: TRBV2
cdr3_aa: CASSRFRTEAFF
cdr3_nt: TGTGCCAGCAGTCGATTCAGGACTGAAGCTTTCTTT

clone_size: -
j_call: TRBJ1-1
d_call: -
cdr3_length: 14
v_call: TRBV6-5
cdr3_aa: CASSYRGSNTEAFF
cdr3_nt: TGTGCCAGCAGTTACAGGGGTTCTAACACTGAAGCTTTCTTT

clone_size: -
j_call: TRBJ1-1
d_call: -
cdr3_length: 14
v_call: TRBV10-3
cdr3_aa: CAISKAGRETEAFF
cdr3_nt: TGTGCCATCAGTAAAGCTGGCAGGGAAACTGAAGCTTTCTTT

clone_size: few
j_call: TRBJ2-1
d_call: TRBD2
cdr3_length: 16
v_call: TRBV27
cdr3_aa: CASSLLAGGSYNEQFF
cdr3_nt: TGTGCCAGCAGTTTACTAGCGGGGGGCTCCTACAATGAGCAGTTCTTC

clone_size: -
j_call: TRBJ1-2
d_call: TRBD1
cdr3_length: 14
v_call: TRBV7-9
cdr3_aa: CASSYAMQGGGYTF
cdr3_nt: TGTGCCAGCAGCTACGCGATGCAGGGGGGCGGCTACACCTTC

clone_size: -
j_call: TRBJ2-3
d_call: -
cdr3_length: 14
v_call: TRBV7-9
cdr3_aa: CASSLESPTDTQYF
cdr3_nt: TGTGCCAGCAGCTTAGAGAGTCCCACAGATACGCAGTATTTT

clone_size: -
j_call: TRBJ2-7
d_call: TRBD1
cdr3_length: 15
v_call: TRBV6-6
cdr3_aa: CASSSPWTGNYEQYF
cdr3_nt: TGTGCCAGCAGTTCTCCATGGACAGGGAACTACGAGCAGTACTTC

clone_size: few
j_call: TRBJ1-5
d_call: TRBD1
cdr3_length: 14
v_call: TRBV5-4
cdr3_aa: CASSLDRGDQPQHF
cdr3_nt: TGTGCCAGCAGCTTGGACAGGGGGGATCAGCCCCAGCATTTT

clone_size: few
j_call: TRBJ2-7
d_call: TRBD1
cdr3_length: 12
v_call: TRBV6-1
cdr3_aa: CAIPTGYYEQYF
cdr3_nt: TGTGCCATTCCGACAGGGTACTACGAGCAGTACTTC

clone_size: -
j_call: TRBJ1-2
d_call: TRBD1
cdr3_length: 15
v_call: TRBV7-8
cdr3_aa: CASSSRTGTNYGYTF
cdr3_nt: TGTGCCAGCAGCTCGCGGACAGGGACCAACTATGGCTACACCTTC

clone_size: -
j_call: TRBJ1-5
d_call: -
cdr3_length: 13
v_call: TRBV5-5
cdr3_aa: CASSLDRDQPQHF
cdr3_nt: TGTGCCAGCAGCTTGGACAGGGATCAGCCCCAGCATTTT

clone_size: -
j_call: TRBJ2-5
d_call: -
cdr3_length: 13
v_call: TRBV5-6
cdr3_aa: CASSLGALETQYF
cdr3_nt: TGTGCCAGCAGCTTGGGGGCATTGGAGACCCAGTACTTC

clone_size: -
j_call: TRBJ1-3
d_call: -
cdr3_length: 13
v_call: TRBV14
cdr3_aa: CASSQSRGNTIYF
cdr3_nt: TGTGCCAGCAGCCAAAGTCGTGGAAACACCATATATTTT

clone_size: -
j_call: TRBJ2-3
d_call: TRBD1
cdr3_length: 14
v_call: TRBV6-1
cdr3_aa: CASSEAGQTDTQYF
cdr3_nt: TGTGCCAGCAGTGAAGCGGGACAGACAGATACGCAGTATTTT

clone_size: -
j_call: TRBJ1-5
d_call: TRBD1
cdr3_length: 13
v_call: TRBV27
cdr3_aa: CASSSQGRQPQHF
cdr3_nt: TGTGCCAGCAGTTCACAGGGGAGGCAGCCCCAGCATTTT

clone_size: -
j_call: TRBJ2-4
d_call: TRBD1
cdr3_length: 15
v_call: TRBV2
cdr3_aa: CASSAMGQGKNIQYF
cdr3_nt: TGTGCCAGCAGTGCCATGGGACAGGGGAAGAACATTCAGTACTTC

clone_size: -
j_call: TRBJ2-1
d_call: -
cdr3_length: 11
v_call: TRBV5-1
cdr3_aa: CASRTGFEQFF
cdr3_nt: TGCGCCAGCAGAACGGGGTTTGAGCAGTTCTTC

clone_size: -
j_call: TRBJ2-1
d_call: TRBD2
cdr3_length: 13
v_call: TRBV7-3
cdr3_aa: CASSPLALDEQFF
cdr3_nt: TGTGCCAGCAGTCCACTAGCGCTAGACGAGCAGTTCTTC

clone_size: -
j_call: TRBJ1-2
d_call: -
cdr3_length: 14
v_call: TRBV6-6
cdr3_aa: CASKRPPDGDGYTF
cdr3_nt: TGTGCCAGCAAGAGGCCCCCGGATGGGGATGGCTACACCTTC

clone_size: -
j_call: TRBJ2-7
d_call: -
cdr3_length: 14
v_call: TRBV5-1
cdr3_aa: CASSYWTSNYEQYF
cdr3_nt: TGCGCCAGCAGCTACTGGACATCCAACTACGAGCAGTACTTC

clone_size: -
j_call: TRBJ2-5
d_call: TRBD2
cdr3_length: 15
v_call: TRBV5-1
cdr3_aa: CASSVMGGGKETQYF
cdr3_nt: TGCGCCAGCAGCGTCATGGGCGGGGGTAAAGAGACCCAGTACTTC

clone_size: -
j_call: TRBJ2-1
d_call: -
cdr3_length: 12
v_call: TRBV25-1
cdr3_aa: CASRGLTNEQFF
cdr3_nt: TGTGCCAGCAGGGGACTCACCAATGAGCAGTTCTTC

clone_size: -
j_call: TRBJ1-4
d_call: -
cdr3_length: 14
v_call: TRBV27
cdr3_aa: CASSLGRRREKLFF
cdr3_nt: TGTGCCAGCAGTTTGGGGAGGAGGCGAGAAAAACTGTTTTTT

clone_size: few
j_call: TRBJ1-2
d_call: TRBD1
cdr3_length: 15
v_call: TRBV5-4
cdr3_aa: CASSHGTGESPGYTF
cdr3_nt: TGTGCCAGCAGCCACGGGACAGGGGAGTCCCCTGGCTACACCTTC

clone_size: -
j_call: TRBJ2-1
d_call: -
cdr3_length: 12
v_call: TRBV18
cdr3_aa: CASSPKGNEQFF
cdr3_nt: TGTGCCAGCTCACCTAAGGGGAATGAGCAGTTCTTC

clone_size: -
j_call: TRBJ2-1
d_call: TRBD1
cdr3_length: 16
v_call: TRBV6-5
cdr3_aa: CASSSYGQGEGNEQFF
cdr3_nt: TGTGCCAGCAGTTCCTATGGACAGGGAGAAGGCAATGAGCAGTTCTTC

clone_size: -
j_call: TRBJ2-3
d_call: -
cdr3_length: 14
v_call: TRBV11-2
cdr3_aa: CASSIQSSTDTQYF
cdr3_nt: TGTGCCAGCAGTATACAGAGTAGCACAGATACGCAGTATTTT

clone_size: -
j_call: TRBJ2-7
d_call: TRBD1
cdr3_length: 15
v_call: TRBV6-1
cdr3_aa: CASSETGVSSYEQYF
cdr3_nt: TGTGCCAGCAGTGAGACAGGGGTAAGCTCCTACGAGCAGTACTTC

clone_size: few
j_call: TRBJ1-1
d_call: -
cdr3_length: 15
v_call: TRBV2
cdr3_aa: CASSQSWGGNTEAFF
cdr3_nt: TGTGCCAGCAGTCAATCCTGGGGAGGGAACACTGAAGCTTTCTTT

clone_size: -
j_call: TRBJ1-5
d_call: -
cdr3_length: 14
v_call: TRBV7-8
cdr3_aa: CASSLTGPVMAQHF
cdr3_nt: TGTGCCAGCAGCCTAACCGGGCCCGTTATGGCCCAGCATTTT

clone_size: -
j_call: TRBJ2-3
d_call: -
cdr3_length: 14
v_call: TRBV4-1
cdr3_aa: CASSQVGPPDTQYF
cdr3_nt: TGCGCCAGCAGCCAAGTTGGTCCTCCAGATACGCAGTATTTT

clone_size: -
j_call: TRBJ2-4
d_call: -
cdr3_length: 13
v_call: TRBV6-1
cdr3_aa: CASSLFTVNIQYF
cdr3_nt: TGTGCCAGCAGTCTCTTCACAGTGAACATTCAGTACTTC